Listed below are T cell receptor beta chains from one sample, sequenced in a study of blood T cell repertoires in COVID-19. The method was immunoSEQ multiplex PCR; TCRdb's version includes in-frame clones alone and lacks a portion of them. The table shows over 85,000 clones, with approximately 85% occurring only once. Input material: peripheral blood. Receptors were obtained from a woman aged 80 or over with COVID-19, enrolled during active disease. The CDR3 runs from the conserved cysteine through the conserved F or W. Fields, in order: J gene, clone size, V gene, D gene, CDR3 DNA, CDR3 protein. The D gene is left open where the match is weak. Expanded clones are given a class, and other clones once, few, many or no size at all.

j_call: TRBJ2-6; clone_size: .; v_call: TRBV5-3; d_call: .; cdr3_nt: TGTGCTCTCCACGCAGGGTTTCGCCCTGGGGCCAACGTCCTGACTTTC; cdr3_aa: CALHAGFRPGANVLTF
j_call: TRBJ2-1; clone_size: few; v_call: TRBV10-3; d_call: TRBD2; cdr3_nt: TGTGCCATCGGACTAGCGGGACCTACCTACAATGAGCAGTTCTTC; cdr3_aa: CAIGLAGPTYNEQFF
j_call: TRBJ2-3; clone_size: .; v_call: TRBV5-1; d_call: TRBD2; cdr3_nt: TGCGCCAGCAGCCTCAGACTAGCGGGGCCAGTCACAGATACGCAGTATTTT; cdr3_aa: CASSLRLAGPVTDTQYF
j_call: TRBJ1-5; clone_size: .; v_call: TRBV7-2; d_call: .; cdr3_nt: TGTGCCAGCAGCTTATCAGGGGTCAGGAGCAATCAGCCCCAGCATTTT; cdr3_aa: CASSLSGVRSNQPQHF
j_call: TRBJ2-1; clone_size: .; v_call: TRBV5-4; d_call: TRBD2; cdr3_nt: TGTGCCAGCAGCCCCGACCTCCAAGCGGGGGGTTATGGTGAGCAGTTCTTC; cdr3_aa: CASSPDLQAGGYGEQFF
j_call: TRBJ2-7; clone_size: .; v_call: TRBV9; d_call: .; cdr3_nt: TGTGCCAGCAGCCCAACCCTATACAGGGCCTACGAGCAGTACTTC; cdr3_aa: CASSPTLYRAYEQYF
j_call: TRBJ2-2; clone_size: .; v_call: TRBV24-1; d_call: TRBD1; cdr3_nt: TGTGCCACCAGTGAGACATACAGGGGGCGACAAGGGGAGCTGTTTTTT; cdr3_aa: CATSETYRGRQGELFF
j_call: TRBJ1-1; clone_size: .; v_call: TRBV19; d_call: TRBD1; cdr3_nt: TGTGCCAGTAGTACACAGGGGAACCAAGCTTTCTTT; cdr3_aa: CASSTQGNQAFF
j_call: TRBJ1-2; clone_size: .; v_call: TRBV19; d_call: .; cdr3_nt: TGTGCCAGTAGCCCAGGGGCTAACTATGGCTACACCTTC; cdr3_aa: CASSPGANYGYTF
j_call: TRBJ1-1; clone_size: .; v_call: TRBV2; d_call: .; cdr3_nt: TGTGCCAGCAGTTTAGACAGTGAATACACTGAAGCTTTCTTT; cdr3_aa: CASSLDSEYTEAFF
j_call: TRBJ1-1; clone_size: .; v_call: TRBV9; d_call: .; cdr3_nt: TGTGCCAGCAGCGTAGTCGTAGGGGCACCCACTGAAGCTTTCTTT; cdr3_aa: CASSVVVGAPTEAFF
j_call: TRBJ2-7; clone_size: .; v_call: TRBV18; d_call: .; cdr3_nt: TGTGCCAGCTCACCCCAGTCGGGATCTGTCGAGCAGTACTTC; cdr3_aa: CASSPQSGSVEQYF
j_call: TRBJ2-7; clone_size: .; v_call: TRBV18; d_call: TRBD1; cdr3_nt: TGTGCCAGCTCACCTGACAGGGTGGGCTACGAGCAGTACTTC; cdr3_aa: CASSPDRVGYEQYF
j_call: TRBJ1-3; clone_size: .; v_call: TRBV6-5; d_call: .; cdr3_nt: TGTGCCACCAACGGGGTGGTTTTCGGAAACACCATATATTTT; cdr3_aa: CATNGVVFGNTIYF
j_call: TRBJ1-2; clone_size: .; v_call: TRBV20-1; d_call: .; cdr3_nt: TGCAGTGCCAGACGTGACTCGGGCTACACCTTC; cdr3_aa: CSARRDSGYTF
j_call: TRBJ2-2; clone_size: .; v_call: TRBV2; d_call: TRBD1; cdr3_nt: TGTGCCAGCCGGGACAGGGGGAATCGGGGCACCGGGGAGCTGTTTTTT; cdr3_aa: CASRDRGNRGTGELFF
j_call: TRBJ2-7; clone_size: once; v_call: TRBV27; d_call: TRBD1; cdr3_nt: TGTGCCAGCAGATTGGACAGGGGTGGGTCCTACGAGCAGTACTTC; cdr3_aa: CASRLDRGGSYEQYF
j_call: TRBJ1-5; clone_size: .; v_call: TRBV9; d_call: .; cdr3_nt: TGTGCCAGCAGCCCTCAGGCCCAGGGGAATCAGCCCCAGCATTTT; cdr3_aa: CASSPQAQGNQPQHF
j_call: TRBJ1-6; clone_size: .; v_call: TRBV6-5; d_call: .; cdr3_nt: TGTGCCAGCAGTTACCCGGACAGACGGTCACCCCTCCACTTT; cdr3_aa: CASSYPDRRSPLHF
j_call: TRBJ2-2; clone_size: .; v_call: TRBV6-6; d_call: .; cdr3_nt: TGTGCCAGCTCCTTAGCCGGGGAGCTGTTTTTT; cdr3_aa: CASSLAGELFF
j_call: TRBJ2-7; clone_size: .; v_call: TRBV5-5; d_call: .; cdr3_nt: TGTGCCAGCAGGTTGGGATCGACAGGTCCTGCCTACGAGCAGTACTTC; cdr3_aa: CASRLGSTGPAYEQYF
j_call: TRBJ2-1; clone_size: .; v_call: TRBV25-1; d_call: .; cdr3_nt: TGTGCCAGCAGTGATCCCGGGATGGGGGGGCACGGTGAGCAGTTCTTC; cdr3_aa: CASSDPGMGGHGEQFF
j_call: TRBJ2-7; clone_size: .; v_call: TRBV15; d_call: TRBD2; cdr3_nt: TGTGCCACCAGGAAAGAAGGGAGGGGCCGGATGGTCGAGCAGTACTTC; cdr3_aa: CATRKEGRGRMVEQYF
j_call: TRBJ2-3; clone_size: .; v_call: TRBV11-2; d_call: TRBD2; cdr3_nt: TGTGCCAGCAGCCCCCGGGGGGCGGGGGGAGATACGCAGTATTTT; cdr3_aa: CASSPRGAGGDTQYF
j_call: TRBJ2-2; clone_size: .; v_call: TRBV7-6; d_call: TRBD1; cdr3_nt: TGTGCCAGCAGTTCAGGGGGTCGGCCCGGGGAGCTGTTTTTT; cdr3_aa: CASSSGGRPGELFF
j_call: TRBJ2-7; clone_size: .; v_call: TRBV9; d_call: TRBD1; cdr3_nt: TGTGCCAGCAGCCCTGCGATGGGGGACAGGGGCAACGAGCAGTACTTC; cdr3_aa: CASSPAMGDRGNEQYF
j_call: TRBJ2-2; clone_size: .; v_call: TRBV19; d_call: TRBD2; cdr3_nt: TGTGCCAGTAGTATCGGCGGGAGGGCCGACGGGGAGCTGTTTTTT; cdr3_aa: CASSIGGRADGELFF
j_call: TRBJ2-1; clone_size: .; v_call: TRBV27; d_call: TRBD1; cdr3_nt: TGTGCCAGCAGTTTAAACAGGGGGTCCTACAATGAGCAGTTCTTC; cdr3_aa: CASSLNRGSYNEQFF
j_call: TRBJ2-7; clone_size: .; v_call: TRBV5-4; d_call: .; cdr3_nt: TGTGCCAGCACCCGGGGGAATTCCTACGAGCAGTACTTC; cdr3_aa: CASTRGNSYEQYF
j_call: TRBJ2-1; clone_size: once; v_call: TRBV25-1; d_call: .; cdr3_nt: TGTGCCAGCAGTGAATTTAGGAGTCGGAATGAGCAGTTCTTC; cdr3_aa: CASSEFRSRNEQFF
j_call: TRBJ2-5; clone_size: .; v_call: TRBV18; d_call: TRBD1; cdr3_nt: TGTGCCAGCTCACCATCCACAGGGGATGAGACCCAGTACTTC; cdr3_aa: CASSPSTGDETQYF
j_call: TRBJ2-1; clone_size: .; v_call: TRBV7-3; d_call: TRBD1; cdr3_nt: TGTGCCAGCAGCCCACCAACGGCCGGGACAGAACTTAATGAGCAGTTCTTC; cdr3_aa: CASSPPTAGTELNEQFF
j_call: TRBJ1-4; clone_size: .; v_call: TRBV5-4; d_call: .; cdr3_nt: TGTGCCAGCAGCTTGGGCCGCCGGGAAAAACTGTTTTTT; cdr3_aa: CASSLGRREKLFF
j_call: TRBJ1-6; clone_size: once; v_call: TRBV23-1; d_call: .; cdr3_nt: TGCGCCAGCAGTCAACCTTTGGAGGGCCGCCCTTCCTATAATTCACCCCTCCACTTT; cdr3_aa: CASSQPLEGRPSYNSPLHF
j_call: TRBJ2-3; clone_size: .; v_call: TRBV3-1/TRBV3-2; d_call: TRBD1; cdr3_nt: TGTGCCAGCAGCCGAACCGGGACAGGTTCCGATACGCAGTATTTT; cdr3_aa: CASSRTGTGSDTQYF
j_call: TRBJ1-6; clone_size: .; v_call: TRBV9; d_call: .; cdr3_nt: TGTGCCAGCAGCCCAAGGGTGGAGGTCTCCTATAATTCACCCCTCCACTTT; cdr3_aa: CASSPRVEVSYNSPLHF
j_call: TRBJ2-1; clone_size: .; v_call: TRBV6-5; d_call: .; cdr3_nt: TGTGCCAGCAGGGCAGGGACTTACAATGAGCAGTTCTTC; cdr3_aa: CASRAGTYNEQFF
j_call: TRBJ2-7; clone_size: .; v_call: TRBV30; d_call: TRBD1; cdr3_nt: TGTGCCTGGGGAGGGCCCGACAGGGGCCTTTCCTACGAGCAGTACTTC; cdr3_aa: CAWGGPDRGLSYEQYF
j_call: TRBJ2-1; clone_size: .; v_call: TRBV27; d_call: TRBD1; cdr3_nt: TGTGCCAGCAGTTCAGGACAGGTTAGAGATGAGCAGTTCTTC; cdr3_aa: CASSSGQVRDEQFF
j_call: TRBJ2-7; clone_size: .; v_call: TRBV19; d_call: TRBD2; cdr3_nt: TGTGCCAGTAGTTACCGGGAGGACGAGCAGTACTTC; cdr3_aa: CASSYREDEQYF
j_call: TRBJ1-1; clone_size: .; v_call: TRBV6-6; d_call: .; cdr3_nt: TGTGCCAGCAGTTACTCGGGCAGGGCTGAAGCTTTCTTT; cdr3_aa: CASSYSGRAEAFF
j_call: TRBJ1-5; clone_size: .; v_call: TRBV15; d_call: TRBD1; cdr3_nt: TGTGCCACCAGCAGAGGTCGGACAGGGCCAAATCAGCCCCAGCATTTT; cdr3_aa: CATSRGRTGPNQPQHF
j_call: TRBJ2-3; clone_size: .; v_call: TRBV6-6; d_call: .; cdr3_nt: TGTGCCAGCATGTTTACGGTGGCAGATACGCAGTATTTT; cdr3_aa: CASMFTVADTQYF
j_call: TRBJ1-2; clone_size: .; v_call: TRBV12-3/TRBV12-4; d_call: TRBD1; cdr3_nt: TGTGCCAGCAGCGCGACAGGGCCCTATGGCTACACCTTC; cdr3_aa: CASSATGPYGYTF
j_call: TRBJ2-7; clone_size: .; v_call: TRBV19; d_call: .; cdr3_nt: TGTGCCACCTCCGTCCAGGTAACCTACGAGCAGTACTTC; cdr3_aa: CATSVQVTYEQYF